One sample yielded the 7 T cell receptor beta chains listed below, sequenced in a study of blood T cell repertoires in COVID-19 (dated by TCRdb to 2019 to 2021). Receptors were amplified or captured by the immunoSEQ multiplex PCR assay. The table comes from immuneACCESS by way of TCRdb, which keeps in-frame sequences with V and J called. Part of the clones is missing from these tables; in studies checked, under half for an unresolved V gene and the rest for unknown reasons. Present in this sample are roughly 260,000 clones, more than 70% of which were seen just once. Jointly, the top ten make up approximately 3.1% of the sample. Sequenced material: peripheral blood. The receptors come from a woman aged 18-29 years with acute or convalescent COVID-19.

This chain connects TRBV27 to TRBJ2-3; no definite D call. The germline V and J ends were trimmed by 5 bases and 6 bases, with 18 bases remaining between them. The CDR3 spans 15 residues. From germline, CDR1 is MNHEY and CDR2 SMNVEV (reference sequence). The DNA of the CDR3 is TGTGCCAGCAGTCCGACCTCGCGTCCTAGGGATACGCAGTATTTT. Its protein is CASSPTSRPRDTQYF.

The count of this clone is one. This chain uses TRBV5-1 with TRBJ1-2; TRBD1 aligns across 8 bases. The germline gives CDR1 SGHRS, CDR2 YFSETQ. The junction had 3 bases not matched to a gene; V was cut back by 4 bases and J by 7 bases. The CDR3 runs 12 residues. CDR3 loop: CASSLGTGGYTF. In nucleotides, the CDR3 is TGCGCCAGCAGCCTCGGGACAGGTGGCTACACCTTC.

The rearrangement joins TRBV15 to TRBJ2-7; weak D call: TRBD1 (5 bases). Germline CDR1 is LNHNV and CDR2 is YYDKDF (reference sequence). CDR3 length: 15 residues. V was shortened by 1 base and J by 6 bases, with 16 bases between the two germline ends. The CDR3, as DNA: TGTGCCACCAGCAGAGCCCGGACAACTCCTAGCGAGCAGTACTTC. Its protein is CATSRARTTPSEQYF.

The CDR3 here is CASSRGTAPYEQYF. CDR3 coding DNA: TGTGCCAGCAGCCGTGGGACAGCTCCCTACGAGCAGTACTTC. The chain joins TRBV28 to TRBJ2-7, with TRBD1 matching over 7 bases. The trim removed 6 bases at V and 2 bases at J, leaving 7 bases unmatched. Germline assignment: CDR1 MDHEN and CDR2 SYDVKM. CDR3 length equals 14 residues.

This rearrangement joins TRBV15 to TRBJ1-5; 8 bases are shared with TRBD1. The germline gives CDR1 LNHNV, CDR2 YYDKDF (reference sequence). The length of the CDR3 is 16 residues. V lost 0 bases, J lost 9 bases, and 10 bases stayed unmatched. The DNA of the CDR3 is TGTGCCACCAGCAGAGAAGGGACAGGAGCTACTACGCCCCAGCATTTT. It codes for CATSREGTGATTPQHF. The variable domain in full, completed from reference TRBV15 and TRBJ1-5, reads DAMVIQNPRYQVTQFGKPVTLSCSQTLNHNVMYWYQQKSSQAPKLLFHYYDKDFNNEADTPDNFQSRRPNTSFCFLDIRSPGLGDTAMYLCATSREGTGATTPQHFGDGTRLSIL.

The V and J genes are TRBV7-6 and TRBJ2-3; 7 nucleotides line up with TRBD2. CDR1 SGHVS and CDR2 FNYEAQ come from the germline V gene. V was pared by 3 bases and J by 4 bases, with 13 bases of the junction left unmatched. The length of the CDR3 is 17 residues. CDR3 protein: CASSLDRLSAGADTQYF. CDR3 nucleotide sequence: TGTGCCAGCAGCTTGGACCGACTAAGTGCGGGAGCAGATACGCAGTATTTT.

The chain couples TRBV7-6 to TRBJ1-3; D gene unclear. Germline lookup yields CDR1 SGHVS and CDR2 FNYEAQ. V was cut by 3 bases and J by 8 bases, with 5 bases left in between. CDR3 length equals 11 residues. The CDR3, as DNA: TGTGCCAGCAGCTTGGGCGACACCATATATTTT. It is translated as CASSLGDTIYF.